This paragraph covers one TCR beta chain sequence. Its matching antigen is unknown. This record belongs to a study of cytomegalovirus exposure and HLA in healthy donors. Study as a whole: Unique TCRs from HLA-typed donors, 70 million to 85 million of them, were held in an early data release.

Findings of the study overall: Immune exposure information comprised only CMV serostatus. Follow-up analysis seemed to connect common viral pathogens with several of the most significant clusters identified. A later analysis associated 16,951 TCR beta sequences with HLA alleles at a 0.05 false discovery rate.

With V trimmed by 6 bases and J by 3 bases, 7 bases remained unmatched. The CDR3 consists of 14 residues. CDR1 is MDHEN, CDR2 SYDVKM, per germline. The primer mix had 60 Vbeta and 13 Jbeta primers. Some clones are missing from TCRdb's copy, which holds only in-frame ones; the method was immunoSEQ multiplex PCR. The sample yields 150,000 to 200,000 clones, approximately 67% seen once. Input material: PBMCs. This receptor was obtained from a man aged 35-49 years in good health and CMV-seronegative. The chain recombines TRBV28 with TRBJ2-7; 8 nucleotides match TRBD1. CDR3 loop: CASSSSTGGYEQYF. CDR3 bases: TGTGCCAGCAGCTCCTCCACAGGGGGCTACGAGCAGTACTTC.